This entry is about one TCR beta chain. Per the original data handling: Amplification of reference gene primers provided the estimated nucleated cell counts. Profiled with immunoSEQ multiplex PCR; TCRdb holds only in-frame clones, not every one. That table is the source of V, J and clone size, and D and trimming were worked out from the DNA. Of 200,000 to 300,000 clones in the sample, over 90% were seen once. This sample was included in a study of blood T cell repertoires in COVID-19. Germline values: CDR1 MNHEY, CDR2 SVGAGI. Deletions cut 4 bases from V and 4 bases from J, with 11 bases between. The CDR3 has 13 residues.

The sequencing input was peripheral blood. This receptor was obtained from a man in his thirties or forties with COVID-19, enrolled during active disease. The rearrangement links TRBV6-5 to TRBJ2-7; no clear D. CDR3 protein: CASSWAPRYEQYF. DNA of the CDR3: TGTGCCAGCAGTTGGGCCCCAAGGTACGAGCAGTACTTC.